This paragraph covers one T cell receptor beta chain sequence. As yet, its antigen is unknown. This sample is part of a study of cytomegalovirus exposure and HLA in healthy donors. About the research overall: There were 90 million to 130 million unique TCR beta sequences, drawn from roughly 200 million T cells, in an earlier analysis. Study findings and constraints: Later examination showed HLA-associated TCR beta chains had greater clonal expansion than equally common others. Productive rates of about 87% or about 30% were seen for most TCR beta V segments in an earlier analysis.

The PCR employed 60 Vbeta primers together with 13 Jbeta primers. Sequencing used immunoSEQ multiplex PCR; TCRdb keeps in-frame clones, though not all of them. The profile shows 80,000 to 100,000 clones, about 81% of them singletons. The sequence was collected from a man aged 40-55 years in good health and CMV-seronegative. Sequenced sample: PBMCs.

CDR3 nucleotides: TGCGCCAGCAGTCAACCCAGGGACAGCTCTGGAAACACCATATATTTT. It yields the protein CASSQPRDSSGNTIYF. The V call is TRBV23-1, the J call TRBJ1-3; the match to TRBD1 covers 7 bases. TRBV23-1 is treated as an ORF (open reading frame) with a function not yet certain. The CDR3 consists of 16 residues. Germline trimming cut 2 bases from V and 0 bases from J; bases unmatched to any gene: 4.